The 12 T cell receptor beta chains below come from one sample, sequenced in a study of identifying expanded T cells in peripheral blood (dated by TCRdb to about 2019). Libraries were built with the immunoSEQ multiplex PCR assay. This immuneACCESS table, as held by TCRdb, lists in-frame sequences with V and J called but not all clones. Of the missing ones, under half trace to an unresolved V gene in checked studies; the others have no known cause. The sample contains about 58,000 clones, more than 70% of them found a single time. The ten largest make up approximately 3.8% of the sample. Sequencing used blood. These receptors were collected from a person aged 18-70 years in good health.

The chain carries TRBV5-5 and TRBJ2-3; D gene uncertain. This CDR3 has 16 residues. Germline loops: CDR1 SGHKS, CDR2 YYEKEE (reference sequence). V lost 2 bases and J lost 1, with 14 bases in between. The CDR3 DNA reads as TGTGCCAGCAGCTTCGGTCAAAGAGGTGGCACAGATACGCAGTATTTT. Amino acids: CASSFGQRGGTDTQYF.

V gene TRBV7-8 combines with J gene TRBJ2-5; D not certain. Looked up from germline, CDR1 is SGHVS and CDR2 is FQNEAQ. CDR3 size: 15 residues. Trimming cost V 3 bases and J 1 base, with 12 bases left between them. The CDR3 nucleotides read TGTGCCAGCAGCTTGGACCGTAGAAGCCAAGAGACCCAGTACTTC. Translation gives CASSLDRRSQETQYF.

In DNA form, the CDR3 reads TGTGCCAGTAGTATAGGTCGGGGACTTGGAGAGACCCAGTACTTC. It codes for CASSIGRGLGETQYF. The chain uses TRBV19 and TRBJ2-5; D may be TRBD2 (6 bases). This CDR3 contains 15 residues. The V gene's germline CDR1 is LNHDA and CDR2 SQIVND (reference sequence). Trimming shortened V by 1 base and J by 4 bases, and 13 bases separated the two germline ends.

Concerning this clone itself: Different DNA sequences within this sample yield the same CDR3. The chain joins TRBV7-3 to TRBJ2-3; TRBD2 agrees at 12 bases. Trimming at V came to 5 bases and at J to 6 bases, leaving 3 bases not matched to a gene. The CDR3 covers 14 residues. The germline V gene encodes CDR1 SGHTA and CDR2 FQGTGA. The CDR3 DNA reads TGTGCCAGCAGCCTAGCGGGAGGGGCCGATACGCAGTATTTT. As protein: CASSLAGGADTQYF.

The J gene is TRBJ1-1, the V gene TRBV7-6, with a possible D match to TRBD1 (6 bases). Trimming pared 5 bases from V and 2 bases from J, leaving 12 bases between. The CDR3 consists of 14 residues. Germline V CDR1 and CDR2: SGHVS, FNYEAQ. The CDR3 region is CASSAGTPNTEAFF. The CDR3 DNA sequence: TGTGCCAGCAGCGCCGGGACACCCAACACTGAAGCTTTCTTT.

V usage is TRBV10-1 and J usage is TRBJ2-7; D is unclear. V was pared by 3 bases and J by 3 bases, with 6 bases between. Germline CDR1 reads WNHNN; CDR2 reads SYGVQD (reference sequence). There are 12 residues in the CDR3. The CDR3 DNA reads as TGCGCCAGCAGTGAATTCAGCTACGAGCAGTACTTC. Its protein is CASSEFSYEQYF.

The chain uses TRBV28 and TRBJ2-1; TRBD2 aligns across 10 bases. Germline CDR1 is MDHEN and CDR2 is SYDVKM. V shed 5 bases, J shed 0 bases, and the junction held 4 bases outside the gene matches. This CDR3 comprises 16 residues. This CDR3 reads CASSPSGRGSYNEQFF. CDR3 nucleotide sequence: TGTGCCAGCAGTCCGAGCGGGAGGGGCTCCTACAATGAGCAGTTCTTC.

The chain recombines TRBV19 with TRBJ2-2; 7 bases map to TRBD1. Per germline, CDR1 LNHDA and CDR2 SQIVND (reference sequence). The CDR3 extends over 17 amino acids. The J segment lost 3 bases and the V segment lost 5 bases, leaving 12 bases of the junction unmatched. The CDR3: CASSDRPTGWDTGELFF. DNA of the CDR3: TGTGCCAGTAGTGACCGACCGACAGGGTGGGACACCGGGGAGCTGTTTTTT.

The CDR3 nucleotides are TGTGCCAGCAGTTACTCGGACGGTTATACGCAGTATTTT. It encodes CASSYSDGYTQYF. J is TRBJ2-3 and V is TRBV6-5, with D unresolved. V was shortened by 0 bases and J by 7 bases, with 8 bases between the two germline ends. The CDR3 loop spans 13 amino acids. CDR1 and CDR2 (germline): MNHEY, SVGAGI.

This clone is a singleton in its sample. CDR3 bases: TGTGCCAGCAGCCCGAGCGGGCCCACAGATACGCAGTATTTT. Encoded protein: CASSPSGPTDTQYF. This chain uses TRBV27 with TRBJ2-3; D possibly corresponds to TRBD2 (6 bases). The V end lost 6 bases, the J end lost 2 bases, and 12 bases lay between the germline ends. In germline, CDR1 is MNHEY, CDR2 SMNVEV (reference sequence). This CDR3 has 14 residues.

The V and J genes are TRBV28 and TRBJ2-7; 12 positions agree with TRBD2. Germline lookup yields CDR1 MDHEN and CDR2 SYDVKM. The CDR3 runs 18 residues. J gave up 5 bases and V 5 bases, and 16 bases lay outside the gene matches. Written as DNA, the CDR3 is TGTGCCAGCAGTCCTCAGACTAGCGGGGGCGTGGGTATGAACGAGCAGTACTTC. Translated, it gives CASSPQTSGGVGMNEQYF.

The J gene is TRBJ2-3, the V gene TRBV19; 11 positions agree with TRBD2. The CDR3 spans 20 residues. After removal of 0 bases from V and 1 base from J, the junction contained 12 bases not matched to a gene. Germline V CDR1 and CDR2: LNHDA, SQIVND (reference sequence). The CDR3 region is CASSIDRRLAGGKGTDTQYF. The CDR3 DNA reads as TGTGCCAGTAGTATAGATCGACGGCTAGCGGGAGGAAAGGGCACAGATACGCAGTATTTT.